This TCR beta chain emerged from a study of T cell changes during pregnancy in multiple sclerosis (dated by TCRdb to between 2019 and 2020). With respect to the entire study: The study looked at changes in the T cell repertoire across pregnancy in women with multiple sclerosis.

Library generation was performed with the immunoSEQ multiplex PCR assay. Sourced from immuneACCESS, this table was stored by TCRdb with only in-frame sequences that have V and J called. A share of the clones is absent; for the studies checked, an unresolved V gene accounts for under half, and the remainder has no known explanation. Present in this sample are 25,000 to 35,000 clones, 90% of which were seen just once. The biggest ten clones account for about 4.5% of the sample. As concerns this clone: Its cognate antigen has yet to be identified. The sample holds no much larger clone one base away, and base qualities are not on file.

As encoded in the germline V gene, CDR1 is SGDLS while CDR2 is YYNGEE. Including cysteine and phenylalanine, the CDR3 has 17 amino acids. Just CDR3 DNA is preserved here, 51 bases in frame from base 1. V lost 0 bases and J lost 3 bases, and the count of bases not matched to a germline gene is 10. This sequence was found in a female donor with multiple sclerosis, enrolled in a pregnancy study. The specimen comprised CD8+ T cells from peripheral blood mononuclear cells, sampled in the second trimester of pregnancy. The V and J segments used are TRBV9 and TRBJ2-7, with 9 junctional bases fitting TRBD2. The CDR3 region: CASSVGPPAGGHYEQYF. The DNA sequence follows: TGTGCCAGCAGCGTAGGCCCTCCAGCGGGAGGCCACTACGAGCAGTACTTC. When the CDR3 is completed using the reference TRBV9 and TRBJ2-7 genes on either side, the full variable domain is DSGVTQTPKHLITATGQRVTLRCSPRSGDLSVYWYQQSLDQGLQFLIQYYNGEERAKGNILERFSAQQFPDLHSELNLSSLELGDSALYFCASSVGPPAGGHYEQYFGPGTRLTVT.